This is a list of T cell receptor beta chains from one sample in a study of control samples from healthy donors and cancer patients. The data were produced by immunoSEQ multiplex PCR, yet TCRdb's version contains in-frame clones alone and is incomplete. Of 73,000 or so clones in the sample, roughly 90% were seen once. Sequencing input: blood. All receptors derive from a woman aged 50 to 60 in good health. The CDR3 runs from the conserved cysteine through the conserved F or W. Fields, in order: J gene, V gene, CDR3 length, clone size, D gene, CDR3 DNA, CDR3 protein. A D gene is named only where the DNA matches it firmly. Expanded clones get a size class; other rows say once, few or many, or leave the size out.

TRBJ2-1 | TRBV3-1/TRBV3-2 | 14 | NA | TRBD2 | TGTGCCAGCACCGGACTAGCGGGGTACAATGAGCAGTTCTTC | CASTGLAGYNEQFF
TRBJ1-1 | TRBV5-3 | 18 | once | NA | TGTGCCAGAAGCAGAGCGTCTAGGTACTACAGGGACGGTCGGGCAGCTTTCTTT | CARSRASRYYRDGRAAFF
TRBJ2-2 | TRBV28 | 17 | once | TRBD2 | TGTGCCAGCAGTTCCCCCATAGGACTAGCCGGGACCGGGGAGCTGTTTTTT | CASSSPIGLAGTGELFF
TRBJ2-1 | TRBV18 | 15 | NA | NA | TGTGCCAGCTCACGGTACGGGAGCTCCTACAATGAGCAGTTCTTC | CASSRYGSSYNEQFF
TRBJ1-3 | TRBV28 | 16 | NA | NA | TGTGCCAGCAGTCCGGGGATGGTGCACTCTGGAAACACCATATATTTT | CASSPGMVHSGNTIYF
TRBJ2-3 | TRBV5-1 | 14 | NA | TRBD2 | TGCGCCAGCGGGACTAGCGGGAGCACAGATACGCAGTATTTT | CASGTSGSTDTQYF
TRBJ2-1 | TRBV7-2 | 15 | NA | NA | TGTGCCAGCAGCCCGTGGTTTAGCAGGAACAATGAGCAGTTCTTC | CASSPWFSRNNEQFF
TRBJ2-5 | TRBV21-1 | 17 | once | NA | TGTGCCAGCAGCAACCCCGGGAGGGAGCTGAGGCGAGAGACCCAGTACTTC | CASSNPGRELRRETQYF
TRBJ1-2 | TRBV19 | 13 | NA | NA | TGTGCCAGTAGCCTGACAGGTTCCAATGGCTACACCTTC | CASSLTGSNGYTF
TRBJ2-7 | TRBV9 | 16 | NA | NA | TGTGCCAGCAGCGTATCTTCAGGAGCGGAGAACAACGAGCAGTACTTC | CASSVSSGAENNEQYF
TRBJ2-7 | TRBV10-3 | 12 | NA | NA | TGTGCCATCAGTGAGTCTTCCTACGAGCAGTACTTC | CAISESSYEQYF
TRBJ2-1 | TRBV28 | 16 | once | TRBD1 | TGTGCCAGCACCCTACCACAGGGGTCGCCCCACAATGAGCAGTTCTTC | CASTLPQGSPHNEQFF
TRBJ1-2 | TRBV30 | 12 | NA | NA | TGTGCCTGGAGTGTTGAACGATATGGCTACACCTTC | CAWSVERYGYTF
TRBJ1-2 | TRBV4-1 | 14 | NA | TRBD1 | TGCGCCAGCAGCCTTACAGGGGCCTACTATGGCTACACCTTC | CASSLTGAYYGYTF
TRBJ2-1 | TRBV24-1 | 13 | NA | NA | TGTGCCACCAGCGCAGGGGTCTACAATGAGCAGTTCTTC | CATSAGVYNEQFF
TRBJ1-3 | TRBV5-4 | 16 | once | TRBD1 | TGTGCCAGCAGCTGGGGACAGCCTAGCTCTGGAAACACCATATATTTT | CASSWGQPSSGNTIYF
TRBJ2-7 | TRBV29-1 | 14 | few | NA | TGCAGCGTTGTTGGAGTGGAGTTCACCTACGAGCAGTACTTC | CSVVGVEFTYEQYF
TRBJ1-1 | TRBV27 | 16 | NA | TRBD1 | TGTGCCAGCAGCCCGCTCCGGGACAGGTCAAACACTGAAGCTTTCTTT | CASSPLRDRSNTEAFF
TRBJ2-1 | TRBV29-1 | 10 | once | NA | TGCAGCGGCGGGTCCAATGAGCAGTTCTTC | CSGGSNEQFF
TRBJ2-2 | TRBV7-2 | 16 | NA | TRBD1 | TGTGCCAGCAGCTTAACGGGACAGGTTATCAACGGGGAGCTGTTTTTT | CASSLTGQVINGELFF
TRBJ2-7 | TRBV10-3 | 11 | NA | NA | TGTGCCACCTCTATGGACTACGAGCAGTACTTC | CATSMDYEQYF
TRBJ2-3 | TRBV5-6 | 17 | NA | NA | TGTGCCAGCAGCTTGTTTCGGGACGGAGGATTCACAGATACGCAGTATTTT | CASSLFRDGGFTDTQYF
TRBJ2-7 | TRBV6-5 | 14 | NA | TRBD2 | TGTGCCAGCAGTTCCGCTAGCGGGTCCTACGAGCAGTACTTC | CASSSASGSYEQYF
TRBJ2-7 | TRBV12-3/TRBV12-4 | 13 | NA | NA | TGTGCCAGCAGTTTAGCGGGAGCCTACGAGCAGTACTTC | CASSLAGAYEQYF
TRBJ2-2 | TRBV14 | 13 | once | NA | TGTGCCAGCAGCCAAAAGAACACCGGGGAGCTGTTTTTT | CASSQKNTGELFF
TRBJ2-7 | TRBV9 | 15 | NA | TRBD1 | TGTGCCAGCAGCGTAGCTGACAGGGCTACCTACGAGCAGTACTTC | CASSVADRATYEQYF
TRBJ2-1 | TRBV11-2 | 14 | NA | NA | TGTGCCAGCAGCTTAGGCCTAGCTTACAATGAGCAGTTCTTC | CASSLGLAYNEQFF
TRBJ1-1 | TRBV28 | 15 | NA | NA | TGTGCCAGCAGTTCCCACGCGTTATGGGTCACTGAAGCTTTCTTT | CASSSHALWVTEAFF
TRBJ1-4 | TRBV23-1 | 14 | NA | NA | TGCGCCAGCATCCAGGGAGGGGCTGGTGAAAAACTGTTTTTT | CASIQGGAGEKLFF
TRBJ1-2 | TRBV18 | 14 | NA | NA | TGTGCCAGCTCGAGCCTGGGGGCAGAAGATGGCTACACCTTC | CASSSLGAEDGYTF
TRBJ2-1 | TRBV12-5 | 14 | NA | NA | TGTGCTAGTGGAGGACAGAGCTCCTACAATGAGCAGTTCTTC | CASGGQSSYNEQFF
TRBJ1-1 | TRBV21-1 | 14 | NA | NA | TGTGCCAGCGGAGGGACAGCCACCAAAACTGAAGCTTTCTTT | CASGGTATKTEAFF
TRBJ1-1 | TRBV6-1 | 18 | NA | NA | TGTGCCAGCAGTGAAGCGCGATCGATCGGCAGGGCAAGCACTGAAGCTTTCTTT | CASSEARSIGRASTEAFF
TRBJ2-1 | TRBV15 | 14 | NA | NA | TGTGCCACCAGCAGCTTTACGTCGGACCCCAGGCCGTTCTTC | CATSSFTSDPRPFF
TRBJ2-6 | TRBV18 | 15 | NA | NA | TGTGCCAGCTCACCCACGTTCCGTGGGGCCAACGTCCTGACTTTC | CASSPTFRGANVLTF
TRBJ2-7 | TRBV27 | 14 | NA | TRBD1 | TGTGCCAGCAGTTCGTTGACAGGGGCCTACGAGCAGTACTTC | CASSSLTGAYEQYF
TRBJ2-7 | TRBV28 | 17 | NA | TRBD2 | TGTGCCAGCAGTTGGGGGGGACTAGCGGGAGCTACCGACGAGCAGTACTTC | CASSWGGLAGATDEQYF
TRBJ2-2 | TRBV3-1/TRBV3-2 | 12 | NA | NA | TGTGCCAGCAGCCGGGACACCGGGGAGCTGTTTTTT | CASSRDTGELFF
TRBJ1-1 | TRBV7-9 | 16 | NA | TRBD1 | TGTGCCAGCAGCTCCACAGGGGTACCTGGCTGGGTCGAAGCTTTCTTT | CASSSTGVPGWVEAFF
TRBJ2-2 | TRBV21-1 | 19 | NA | NA | TGTGCCAGCAGCAAAGCGCTTTTGGGGGCGGGAGGGGACGCCGGGGAGCTGTTTTTT | CASSKALLGAGGDAGELFF
TRBJ2-7 | TRBV20-1 | 12 | NA | NA | TGCAGTGCTAGTACGGGGGCGGACGAGCAGTACTTC | CSASTGADEQYF
TRBJ2-5 | TRBV29-1 | 13 | few | NA | TGCAGCGCTCGACCCCTGCCCCAAGAGACCCAGTACTTC | CSARPLPQETQYF
TRBJ1-5 | TRBV28 | 14 | once | NA | TGTGCCAGCAGTTTTGAACAGGGATATCAGCCCCAGCATTTT | CASSFEQGYQPQHF
TRBJ2-1 | TRBV20-1 | 10 | NA | NA | TGCAGTGCTAGGAGAGGGCAGCAGTTCTTC | CSARRGQQFF